This T cell receptor (beta chain) was sequenced in a study of blood T cells in healthy people across ages. Germline assignment: CDR1 LGHNT and CDR2 FRNRAP. The CDR3 has 16 residues. V was clipped by 1 base and J by 7 bases; unmatched bases: 8. With a J-beta primer mix and a sample-barcoded 5' primer, a second PCR ran about 7 to 12 cycles. TCRdb redid the calling of the 5' RACE reads with MiXCR, one entry per CDR3 protein. The sample has about 650,000 distinct CDR3 sequences; roughly half are singletons. This chain links TRBV12-5 with TRBJ2-4; 9 bases fit TRBD2. The sample consisted of blood. This sequence was found in a woman older than 75 in good health. The DNA of the CDR3 is TGTGCTAGTGGTTTGGCAGTGTCTAGCGGGATTAACATTCAGTACTTC. Amino acids: CASGLAVSSGINIQYF. The full variable domain, rest sourced from reference TRBV12-5 and TRBJ2-4, is DARVTQTPRHKVTEMGQEVTMRCQPILGHNTVFWYRQTMMQGLELLAYFRNRAPLDDSGMPKDRFSAEMPDATLATLKIQPSEPRDSAVYFCASGLAVSSGINIQYFGAGTRLSVL.